Presented here are 2 T cell receptor beta chains from one specimen sequenced in a study of cytomegalovirus exposure and HLA in healthy donors. PCR involved 60 Vbeta and 13 Jbeta primers. TCRdb's copy holds only in-frame clones and misses some; the assay was immunoSEQ multiplex PCR. The sample consists of 150,000 or so clones, more than 60% of them appearing once. Sequencing was carried out using PBMCs. The receptors were sampled from a woman in her forties in good health and CMV-seropositive.

This chain connects TRBV15 to TRBJ1-4; D is undetermined. V shed 5 bases and J shed 13 bases, with 20 bases lying between them. Looked up from germline, CDR1 is LNHNV and CDR2 is YYDKDF (reference sequence). The CDR3 loop spans 14 amino acids. The CDR3 is CATSVRWFGSGLFF. The CDR3 DNA reads TGTGCCACCAGCGTGCGTTGGTTCGGCTCGGGACTGTTTTTT.

The V and J genes are TRBV7-2 and TRBJ1-2; 9 nucleotides align to TRBD1. CDR1 is SGHTA and CDR2 is FQGNSA in the germline V gene. Trimming cost V 2 bases and J 8 bases; bases outside gene matches: 3. The CDR3 has 13 residues. CDR3 protein: CASSLYRGRGYTF. As DNA, the CDR3 is TGTGCCAGCAGCTTATACAGGGGGCGAGGCTACACCTTC.